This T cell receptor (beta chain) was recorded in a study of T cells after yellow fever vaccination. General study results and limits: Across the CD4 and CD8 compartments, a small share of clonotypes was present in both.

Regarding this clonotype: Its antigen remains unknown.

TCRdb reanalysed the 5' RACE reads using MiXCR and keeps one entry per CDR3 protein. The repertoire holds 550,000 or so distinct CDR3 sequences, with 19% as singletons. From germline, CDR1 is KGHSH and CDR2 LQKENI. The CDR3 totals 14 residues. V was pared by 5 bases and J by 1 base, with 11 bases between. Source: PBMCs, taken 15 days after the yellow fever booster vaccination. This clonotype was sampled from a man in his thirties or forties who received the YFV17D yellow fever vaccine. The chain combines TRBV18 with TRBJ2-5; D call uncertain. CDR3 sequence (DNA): TGTGCCAGCTCAACAGACGGAGTCCAAGAGACCCAGTACTTC. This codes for CASSTDGVQETQYF. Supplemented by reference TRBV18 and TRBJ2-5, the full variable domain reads NAGVMQNPRHLVRRRGQEARLRCSPMKGHSHVYWYRQLPEEGLKFMVYLQKENIIDESGMPKERFSAEFPKEGPSILRIQQVVRGDSAAYFCASSTDGVQETQYFGPGTRLLVL.